This TCR beta chain was captured by sequencing in a study of vaccination and CD4 T cells after COVID-19 (dated by TCRdb to between 2021 and 2023). As for the study more broadly: Convalescent patients had a positive SARS-CoV-2 result on nasal swab PCR, and of these patients, several had mild disease and one had severe disease. The convalescent cohort included six males and four females, with two Hispanic individuals, seven Caucasians, two Asians and one multiracial person. Participants received two doses of either the Pfizer-BioNTech BNT162b2 vaccine (n=8) or the Moderna mRNA-1273 vaccine (n=2). Post-COVID blood samples from convalescent patients were collected a median of roughly 100 days after diagnosis, with a range of 35 to 161 days. Post-vaccine blood samples were taken a median of around 70 days after the second vaccine dose, with a range of roughly 13 to 250 days. The cultures were stimulated with overlapping spike peptide pools from SARS-CoV-2 and from the common cold coronaviruses HCoV-NL63, HCoV-OC43 and HCoV-229E. As controls, cultures received a CEFX viral epitope pool (the positive control), an HIV-1 Nef peptide pool (the negative control), or no peptide at all. In 10 COVID-19 convalescent patients and a few infection-naive healthy vaccine recipients, researchers compared the spike-specific CD4+ TCR repertoire from before mRNA vaccination with the repertoire from after. What the study reported, not specific to this receptor: An increase in the median number of SARS-CoV-2-reactive clonotypes from 20 to 25 after infection to a few dozen after vaccination was observed, but the change was not found to be significant. In convalescent patients, nearly all vaccine-specific clones (304 of 307) were found to be mono-reactive for SARS-CoV-2 spike rather than cross-reactive with common cold coronaviruses. Relatively few convalescent patients were included in the study, and early timepoints after natural infection were not analyzed. In convalescent patients, a median around 90% of post-vaccine SARS-CoV-2-reactive clones were detected only after vaccination, and vaccine-specific priming was suggested by this finding.

V and J are truncated by 1 base and 4 bases respectively, leaving an intervening sequence of 8 bases. As encoded in the germline V gene (reference sequence), CDR1 is DFQATT while CDR2 is SNEGSKA. From the cysteine through the phenylalanine, the CDR3 covers 13 amino acids. Only CDR3 DNA is held: 39 bases, read in frame from base 1. This clonotype was found a few times. The clone's antigen remains unknown. One base away there is no much larger clone; base qualities are not given. Library preparation used PCR. At the Johns Hopkins FTIC core, DNA from the cultured CD4+ T cells underwent TCR sequencing with the Oncomine TCR Beta short-read assay. The QIAamp micro DNA kit was used to extract genomic DNA from the cultured CD4+ T cells. The Oncomine TCR Beta libraries from cultured CD4+ T cells were pooled using unique dual indexes and then sequenced on an Illumina iSeq 100. The original pipeline was this. Non-productive sequences were removed, and CDR3s not starting with C, not ending with F or W, or shorter than 7 amino acids were discarded. The MANAFEST web application was used to identify antigen-specific clonotypes by comparing peptide-stimulated wells against reference wells and other culture wells. To be called positive, a clone needed an FDR below 0.05, an odds ratio above 5, and a productive frequency above 0.1% in at least two of three replicate wells. A clonotype counted as cross-reactive if it showed significant expansion both in the SARS-CoV-2 spike wells and in at least one common cold coronavirus spike condition. Levenshtein distances (stringdist) and unrooted phylogenetic trees (ape) in R version 3.6.1 were used to assess CDR3 homology. The public reads were run again by TCRdb, first through fastp at Q25 and then through MiXCR, and only productive beta chains were kept. All rows with the same CDR3 protein become a single entry with the most common DNA and genes. These V and J calls originate from TCRdb's pipeline instead of the authors' own analysis. This sample has roughly 9,300 distinct CDR3 sequences in its table, and about two thirds of those were observed once. The top ten clonotypes cover roughly 25% of the sample.

The treatment or condition label for this specimen denotes: approximately nine-day PBMC culture with coronavirus spike peptide pools or control peptides (ViraFEST assay). The study used the ViraFEST assay, which expanded antigen-specific T cells with peptide pools and then identified expanded clonotypes by TCR sequencing. The convalescent patients' positive SARS-CoV-2 PCR tests fell between March and December 2020, which was before the Alpha, Beta and Delta variants emerged in the United States. Each well held 2 million to 2.5 million PBMCs cultured with around 10 ug/ml peptide pools in IMDM containing around 5.5% human AB serum and approximately 10 IU/ml IL-2. Half of the culture medium was replaced with fresh IL-2-containing medium on days 3 and 7. After around 10 days of culture, CD4+ T cells were isolated by negative selection using the EasySep CD4+ T cell isolation kit. Ficoll-Paque Plus gradient centrifugation was used to isolate PBMCs from whole blood, and the isolated PBMCs were then either used fresh or cryopreserved at -140C. In general, triplicate wells were set up for every culture condition.

The TCR originated in a human donor who had recovered from COVID-19. The chain employs TRBV20-1 and TRBJ1-5; perhaps TRBD1 is the D gene, with 5 bases matching. The material sequenced was CD4+ T cells from blood, cultured in vitro. Here the CDR3 is given as CSARGDRNQPQHF. The bases are TGCAGTGCTAGAGGGGACCGAAATCAGCCCCAGCATTTT.